Shown below are 16 T cell receptor beta chains from a single sample sequenced in a study of early T cells in non-severe SARS-CoV-2 infection. TCRdb reanalysed the 5' RACE reads using MiXCR and keeps one entry per CDR3 protein. The table has 55,000 to 75,000 distinct CDR3 sequences, more than 9% seen once. Input material: whole blood. These receptors all come from an adult who was a healthcare worker with PCR-confirmed SARS-CoV-2 infection or an uninfected control (not recorded which).

Ten or more counts support this clonotype. The chain recombines TRBV11-2 with TRBJ2-5; D gene uncertain. The CDR3 sequence is 10 residues long. The germline gives CDR1 SGHAT, CDR2 FQNNGV. Trimming removed 3 bases from V and 5 bases from J, with 1 base in between. CDR3 coding DNA: TGTGCCAGCAGCTTGGAGACCCAGTACTTC. Translating it yields CASSLETQYF.

This clonotype was picked up many times. The chain uses TRBV27 and TRBJ2-7; D remains unclear. Germline V CDR1 and CDR2: MNHEY, SMNVEV (reference sequence). V dropped 5 bases and J dropped 6 bases, with 8 bases sitting between them. This CDR3 region has 11 residues. CDR3 in DNA: TGTGCCAGCAGTATTAGAGGCGAGCAGTACTTC. Protein product: CASSIRGEQYF.

The chain is built from TRBV20-1 and TRBJ2-7, with D perhaps matching TRBD1 (6 bases). The CDR3 loop spans 13 amino acids. Germline loops: CDR1 DFQATT, CDR2 SNEGSKA (reference sequence). V was shortened by 5 bases and J by 0 bases, with 11 bases between the two germline ends. This CDR3 reads CSAETGASYEQYF. DNA for the CDR3: TGCAGTGCTGAGACAGGCGCCTCCTACGAGCAGTACTTC.

This clonotype has a handful of counts. The V gene is TRBV7-3, the J gene TRBJ1-6, with D possibly being TRBD1 (5 bases). The CDR3 runs 14 residues. The V end was cut by 4 bases, the J end by 8 bases, with 12 bases between. Per germline, CDR1 SGHTA and CDR2 FQGTGA. The CDR3 region is CASSSTAGDSPLHF. The DNA of the CDR3 is TGTGCCAGCAGCTCGACAGCGGGGGATTCACCCCTCCACTTT.

This clonotype was counted a few times. This chain joins TRBV20-1 and TRBJ1-5; D is undetermined. This CDR3 comprises 17 residues. V lost 0 bases to trimming and J lost 0 bases, with 15 bases between them. Germline V gene lookup returns CDR1 DFQATT and CDR2 SNEGSKA (reference sequence). The CDR3 bases are TGCAGTGCTAGAGATGGTAGTGGCCAGTATAGCAATCAGCCCCAGCATTTT. This sequence encodes CSARDGSGQYSNQPQHF.

This clonotype came up a few times. The chain carries TRBV5-5 and TRBJ1-2, with TRBD1 matching over 7 bases. Germline V lookup: CDR1 SGHKS, CDR2 YYEKEE (reference sequence). Trimming removed 0 bases from V and 4 bases from J; junction bases left unmatched: 6. The CDR3 is 15 amino acids. Here the CDR3 reads CASSLACGQAYGYTF. The CDR3 DNA reads TGTGCCAGCAGCTTGGCCTGTGGACAGGCCTATGGCTACACCTTC.

This clonotype has at least ten counts. The CDR3 loop reads CASTLGSSGANVLTF. CDR3 DNA: TGTGCCAGCACCCTTGGCAGCTCTGGGGCCAACGTCCTGACTTTC. V usage is TRBV2 and J usage is TRBJ2-6; D is unresolved. The germline V gene has CDR1 SNHLY and CDR2 FYNNEI. The CDR3 spans 15 residues. V was clipped by 7 bases and J by 0 bases, with 10 bases between them.

This clonotype has just a few counts. This sequence joins TRBV11-2 and TRBJ2-7; 7 bases fit TRBD2. V lost 0 bases, J lost 2 bases, and 4 bases stayed unmatched. The germline gives CDR1 SGHAT, CDR2 FQNNGV. This CDR3 comprises 15 residues. The CDR3 loop reads CASSLDPRGAYEQYF. CDR3 coding DNA: TGTGCCAGCAGCTTAGACCCCCGGGGGGCCTACGAGCAGTACTTC.

This clonotype was observed at least ten times. The gene calls are TRBV29-1 and TRBJ2-7, with D tentatively TRBD1 or TRBD2 (5 bases each). The CDR3 is made up of 12 amino acids. Germline V gives CDR1 SQVTM, CDR2 ANQGSEA. The ends were cut back, 6 bases at V and 2 bases at J, with 11 bases in the middle. For the CDR3, the DNA is TGCAGCGTGCAAACGGGACCCTACGAGCAGTACTTC. Translation gives CSVQTGPYEQYF.

This clonotype was seen a handful of times. This chain uses TRBV20-1 with TRBJ2-1; 8 bases map to TRBD2. There are 15 residues in the CDR3. From germline, CDR1 is DFQATT and CDR2 SNEGSKA (reference sequence). After removal of 0 bases from V and 6 bases from J, the junction contained 7 bases not matched to a gene. The CDR3 bases are TGCAGTGCTAGAGATACGGGACTAGTTCGCAATGAGCAGTTCTTC. This sequence encodes CSARDTGLVRNEQFF.

This clonotype was seen only a few times. This chain connects TRBV20-1 to TRBJ2-3, with unresolved D. Germline V gene sequence: CDR1 DFQATT, CDR2 SNEGSKA (reference sequence). The length of the CDR3 is 13 residues. V lost 5 bases and J 5 bases, leaving 14 bases between the germline ends. The CDR3 DNA is TGCAGTGCTTCCCGAGGAGCCCGAGATACGCAGTATTTT. Its translation is CSASRGARDTQYF.

This clonotype appeared a few times. The CDR3 loop reads CAWSSWGGTNSGNTIYF. The CDR3 DNA is TGTGCCTGGAGTAGTTGGGGAGGGACCAACTCTGGAAACACCATATATTTT. V gene TRBV30 combines with J gene TRBJ1-3, with D maybe TRBD1 (5 bases). The V end lost 2 bases, the J end lost 0 bases, and 17 bases lay between the germline ends. Looked up from germline, CDR1 is GTSNPN and CDR2 is SVGIG (reference sequence). CDR3 length: 17 residues.

This rearrangement joins TRBV5-5 to TRBJ2-1; 12 bases agree with TRBD2. Per germline, CDR1 SGHKS and CDR2 YYEKEE (reference sequence). After removal of 0 bases from V and 3 bases from J, the junction contained 1 base not matched to a gene. The length of the CDR3 is 16 residues. CDR3 in amino acids: CASSLGLAGVYNEQFF. CDR3 nucleotide sequence: TGTGCCAGCAGCTTGGGACTAGCGGGGGTCTACAATGAGCAGTTCTTC.

In the case of this clonotype: A much larger clone is a single base away; this may be a read error. The J gene is TRBJ1-6, the V gene TRBV6-1, with D maybe TRBD1 (5 bases). Germline loops: CDR1 MNHNS, CDR2 SASEGT. This CDR3 is 15 amino acids long. Written as DNA, the CDR3 is TGTGTCAGCAGTGGGACCTGGCAGGGAAATTCACCCCTCCACTTT. Translating gives CVSSGTWQGNSPLHF.

The chain uses TRBV21-1 and TRBJ2-3; the table names TRBD1, a call not compared with the DNA. TRBV21-1 is a pseudogene. The CDR3 consists of 13 residues. CDR3 sequence (DNA): TGTGCCAGCAGCAAAGGGGATAGGGGACCGCAGTATTTT. It specifies CASSKGDRGPQYF.

The chain has TRBV11-3 and TRBJ2-3, with 13 bases aligning to TRBD2. Germline V gives CDR1 SGHNT, CDR2 YENEEA. The CDR3 has 19 residues. With V trimmed by 1 base and J by 4 bases, 11 bases remained unmatched. The CDR3 sequence: CASSLAPTGTSGVADTQYF. CDR3 nucleotide sequence: TGTGCCAGCAGCTTAGCGCCAACCGGGACTAGCGGGGTAGCAGATACGCAGTATTTT.